These 21 T cell receptor beta chains were all obtained from the same sample, sequenced in a study of cytomegalovirus exposure and HLA in healthy donors. 13 Jbeta primers and 60 Vbeta primers were used for the PCR. Assay used: immunoSEQ multiplex PCR; TCRdb lists only in-frame clones, some missing. This repertoire shows under 150,000 clones, over 80% found once; its top ten account for approximately 1%. The sample was PBMCs. The receptors originated from a boy aged 5 to 17 in good health and CMV-seronegative.

The chain is built from TRBV7-9 and TRBJ2-1, with D possibly matching TRBD2 (6 bases). V gave up 5 bases and J gave up 4 bases, with 24 bases separating them. The CDR3 loop spans 18 amino acids. Germline V gives CDR1 SEHNR, CDR2 FQNEAQ (reference sequence). The CDR3 nucleotides read TGTGCCAGCAGCCCAGATCGTTTAGGGCGGGGAGGTTACAATGAGCAGTTCTTC. Translating gives CASSPDRLGRGGYNEQFF.

The J gene is TRBJ2-1, the V gene TRBV6-1; D not resolved. V was pared by 2 bases and J by 4 bases, with 6 bases between. The CDR3 is 13 amino acids. Germline V gene lookup returns CDR1 MNHNS and CDR2 SASEGT. CDR3 sequence (DNA): TGTGCCAGCAGTGAACTATTTTACAATGAGCAGTTCTTC. Translating it yields CASSELFYNEQFF.

The chain joins TRBV30 to TRBJ1-2, with 7 bases that match TRBD1. The CDR3 contains 15 residues. From germline, CDR1 is GTSNPN and CDR2 SVGIG (reference sequence). With 4 bases clipped from V and 6 bases from J, the junction kept 14 bases outside the gene matches. The CDR3 DNA reads as TGTGCCTGGACCGTTTTGTTAGGGACAGTGCATGGCTACACCTTC. This codes for CAWTVLLGTVHGYTF.

The rearrangement links TRBV13 to TRBJ2-1; D unclear. V was shortened by 3 bases and J by 7 bases, with 7 bases between the two germline ends. This CDR3 has 12 amino acids. CDR1 and CDR2 (germline): PRHDT, FYEKMQ (reference sequence). The CDR3 sequence: CASSFELNEQFF. DNA of the CDR3: TGTGCCAGCAGCTTCGAGCTTAATGAGCAGTTCTTC.

This chain links TRBV9 with TRBJ1-1, with 11 bases lining up with TRBD1. The CDR3 is made up of 18 amino acids. Trimming removed 3 bases from V and 5 bases from J; junction bases left unmatched: 15. The germline gives CDR1 SGDLS, CDR2 YYNGEE. The CDR3 here is CASSAGHGQGALGTEAFF. Here the CDR3 DNA reads TGTGCCAGCAGCGCCGGCCACGGACAGGGGGCGCTGGGGACTGAAGCTTTCTTT.

V is TRBV7-2 and J is TRBJ2-1; D might be TRBD2 (5 bases). The CDR3 runs 14 residues. Deletions cut 0 bases from V and 8 bases from J, with 11 bases between. Germline CDR1 reads SGHTA; CDR2 reads FQGNSA. The chain's CDR3 is CASSLAPGVHEQFF. The CDR3 region has the DNA TGTGCCAGCAGCTTAGCGCCCGGGGTCCATGAGCAGTTCTTC.

This rearrangement joins TRBV4-1 to TRBJ2-1, with a weak D call TRBD2 (6 bases). The CDR3 spans 17 residues. Germline V lookup: CDR1 MGHRA, CDR2 YSYEKL. V gave up 5 bases and J gave up 6 bases, with 23 bases separating them. The CDR3 nucleotides read TGCGCCAGCAGCTTCCACGCGGGGACTCCCGGGGGCAATGAGCAGTTCTTC. Protein: CASSFHAGTPGGNEQFF.

J is TRBJ2-2 and V is TRBV6-6; the match to TRBD1 covers 7 bases. Per the germline V gene, CDR1 is MNHNY and CDR2 is SVGAGI (reference sequence). With V trimmed by 7 bases and J by 4 bases, 3 bases remained unmatched. CDR3 length: 13 amino acids. In nucleotides, the CDR3 is TGTGCCAGCACCAGGGGGAGCACCGGGGAGCTGTTTTTT. Amino acid sequence: CASTRGSTGELFF.

V usage is TRBV7-2 and J usage is TRBJ2-7, with 7 bases identical to TRBD2. The CDR3 totals 15 residues. V was clipped by 7 bases and J by 4 bases; unmatched bases: 13. CDR1 and CDR2 from the germline V gene are SGHTA and FQGNSA. CDR3 amino acids: CASTKGGASGYEQYF. Here the CDR3 DNA reads TGTGCCAGCACCAAAGGAGGCGCTAGCGGATACGAGCAGTACTTC. The full variable domain, in which reference TRBV7-2 and TRBJ2-7 provide the parts outside the CDR3, is GAGVSQSPSNKVTEKGKDVELRCDPISGHTALYWYRQSLGQGLEFLIYFQGNSAPDKSGLPSDRFSAERTGGSVSTLTIQRTQQEDSAVYLCASTKGGASGYEQYFGPGTRLTVT.

This rearrangement joins TRBV2 to TRBJ1-4, with D uncertain. The CDR3 sequence is 15 residues long. Germline V lookup: CDR1 SNHLY, CDR2 FYNNEI. Trimming removed 6 bases at V and 0 bases at J, with 11 bases between. CDR3 bases: TGTGCCAGCAGCGCCGACTCAGCAACTAATGAAAAACTGTTTTTT. It encodes CASSADSATNEKLFF.

This clone was detected only once. The V call is TRBV5-1, the J call TRBJ2-2; a possible D gene is TRBD1 (5 bases). V dropped 4 bases and J dropped 3 bases, with 10 bases sitting between them. The CDR3 spans 14 residues. Germline CDR1 SGHRS, CDR2 YFSETQ. Here the CDR3 reads CASSTGPDTGELFF. The CDR3 region has the DNA TGCGCCAGCAGCACAGGACCCGACACCGGGGAGCTGTTTTTT. The whole variable domain, remainder taken from reference TRBV5-1 and TRBJ2-2, is KAGVTQTPRYLIKTRGQQVTLSCSPISGHRSVSWYQQTPGQGLQFLFEYFSETQRNKGNFPGRFSGRQFSNSRSEMNVSTLELGDSALYLCASSTGPDTGELFFGEGSRLTVL.

The sample holds one count of this clone. V gene TRBV6-6 combines with J gene TRBJ2-5, with TRBD2 matching over 10 bases. The CDR3 contains 15 residues. J gave up 1 base and V 4 bases, and 3 bases lay outside the gene matches. Germline CDR1 reads MNHNY; CDR2 reads SVGAGI (reference sequence). The CDR3, as DNA: TGTGCCAGCAGTTTAGCGGGAGGCTTCCAAGAGACCCAGTACTTC. Residues: CASSLAGGFQETQYF.

The genes are TRBV30 and TRBJ1-1; D uncertain. CDR1 and CDR2 (germline): GTSNPN, SVGIG (reference sequence). The CDR3 runs to 15 residues. The germline V and J ends were trimmed by 0 bases and 1 base, with 12 bases remaining between them. The CDR3 coding sequence is TGTGCCTGGAGTGTACGGAGAATCCCGAACACTGAAGCTTTCTTT. It is translated as CAWSVRRIPNTEAFF. The full variable domain, its missing parts supplied by reference TRBV30 and TRBJ1-1, is SQTIHQWPATLVQPVGSPLSLECTVEGTSNPNLYWYRQAAGRGLQLLFYSVGIGQISSEVPQNLSASRPQDRQFILSSKKLLLSDSGFYLCAWSVRRIPNTEAFFGQGTRLTVV.

V usage is TRBV11-3 and J usage is TRBJ2-1; tentative D call: TRBD2 (6 bases). Germline assignment: CDR1 SGHNT and CDR2 YENEEA. The CDR3 runs to 15 residues. V was shortened by 4 bases and J by 7 bases, with 17 bases between the two germline ends. CDR3: CASSSPTGTPNEQFF. As DNA, the CDR3 is TGTGCCAGCAGCTCTCCAACCGGGACTCCAAATGAGCAGTTCTTC.

The V and J genes are TRBV15 and TRBJ1-4; perhaps TRBD1 as D (5 bases). This CDR3 spans 16 amino acids. Trimming removed 0 bases at V and 5 bases at J, with 13 bases between. Germline V gene data show CDR1 as LNHNV and CDR2 as YYDKDF (reference sequence). The CDR3 here is CATSRDSRVKNEKLFF. The CDR3, as DNA: TGTGCCACCAGCAGAGATAGCAGGGTTAAGAATGAAAAACTGTTTTTT.

The CDR3 DNA sequence: TGTGCCAGCAGCCCACAGGATGCCACAGATACGCAGTATTTT. Amino acids: CASSPQDATDTQYF. This chain joins TRBV7-3 and TRBJ2-3; D might be TRBD1 (5 bases). Germline lookup yields CDR1 SGHTA and CDR2 FQGTGA. CDR3 size: 14 residues. V was clipped by 5 bases and J by 2 bases, with 11 bases between them.

This clone is labeled medium-sized. This chain links TRBV6-5 with TRBJ1-4; D uncertain. CDR3 length: 15 residues. Germline V CDR1 and CDR2: MNHEY, SVGAGI. The V and J ends lost 4 bases and 7 bases respectively, with 16 bases between them. CDR3 nucleotides: TGTGCCAGCAGTTCCCGTCTGAGGATGGTTGAAAAACTGTTTTTT. Translating gives CASSSRLRMVEKLFF.

The rearrangement joins TRBV11-3 to TRBJ1-1; 8 bases are a match to TRBD1. V shed 5 bases, J shed 3 bases, and the junction held 5 bases outside the gene matches. CDR1 and CDR2 from the germline V gene are SGHNT and YENEEA. The CDR3 length is 14 residues. For the CDR3, the DNA is TGTGCCAGCAGCCACCAGGACAGGGACACTGAAGCTTTCTTT. As protein: CASSHQDRDTEAFF.

The genes are TRBV5-1 and TRBJ2-3, with 12 bases identical to TRBD2. The CDR3 extends over 16 amino acids. V was pared by 4 bases and J by 0 bases, with 3 bases of the junction left unmatched. Germline V gene sequence: CDR1 SGHRS, CDR2 YFSETQ. In DNA form, the CDR3 reads TGCGCCAGCAGCAAGGGGACTAGCGGGAGCACAGATACGCAGTATTTT. This codes for CASSKGTSGSTDTQYF.

This chain uses TRBV25-1 with TRBJ2-1; D is possibly TRBD1 (6 bases). The CDR3 length is 14 residues. Looked up from germline, CDR1 is MGHDK and CDR2 is SYGVNS. Trimming took 5 bases from V and 8 from J, leaving 16 bases between them. CDR3: CASSPPGTTDEQFF. The DNA for the CDR3 is TGTGCCAGCAGTCCTCCCGGGACAACGGATGAGCAGTTCTTC.

The chain joins TRBV4-2 to TRBJ2-7; 9 positions match TRBD2. CDR1 is LGHNA and CDR2 is YNFKEQ in the germline V gene. CDR3 length: 18 residues. V trimming: 0 bases; J trimming: 2 bases; junction bases outside the gene matches: 11. CDR3 region: CASSQDGVAGGFPYEQYF. As DNA, the CDR3 is TGTGCCAGCAGCCAAGATGGGGTCGCGGGAGGGTTCCCCTACGAGCAGTACTTC.